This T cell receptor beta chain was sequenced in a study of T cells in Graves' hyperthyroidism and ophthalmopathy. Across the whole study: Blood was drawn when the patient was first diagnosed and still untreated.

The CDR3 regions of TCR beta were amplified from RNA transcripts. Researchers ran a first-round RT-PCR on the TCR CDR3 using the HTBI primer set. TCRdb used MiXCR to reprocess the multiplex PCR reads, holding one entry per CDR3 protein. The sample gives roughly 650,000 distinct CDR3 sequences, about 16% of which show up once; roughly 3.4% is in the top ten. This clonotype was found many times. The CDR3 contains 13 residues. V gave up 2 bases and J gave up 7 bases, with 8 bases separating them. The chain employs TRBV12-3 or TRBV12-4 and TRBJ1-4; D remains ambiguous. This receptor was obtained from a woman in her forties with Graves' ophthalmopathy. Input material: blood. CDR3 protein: CASSLQTSEKLFF. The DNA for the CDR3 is TGTGCCAGCAGTTTACAGACAAGTGAAAAACTGTTTTTT.